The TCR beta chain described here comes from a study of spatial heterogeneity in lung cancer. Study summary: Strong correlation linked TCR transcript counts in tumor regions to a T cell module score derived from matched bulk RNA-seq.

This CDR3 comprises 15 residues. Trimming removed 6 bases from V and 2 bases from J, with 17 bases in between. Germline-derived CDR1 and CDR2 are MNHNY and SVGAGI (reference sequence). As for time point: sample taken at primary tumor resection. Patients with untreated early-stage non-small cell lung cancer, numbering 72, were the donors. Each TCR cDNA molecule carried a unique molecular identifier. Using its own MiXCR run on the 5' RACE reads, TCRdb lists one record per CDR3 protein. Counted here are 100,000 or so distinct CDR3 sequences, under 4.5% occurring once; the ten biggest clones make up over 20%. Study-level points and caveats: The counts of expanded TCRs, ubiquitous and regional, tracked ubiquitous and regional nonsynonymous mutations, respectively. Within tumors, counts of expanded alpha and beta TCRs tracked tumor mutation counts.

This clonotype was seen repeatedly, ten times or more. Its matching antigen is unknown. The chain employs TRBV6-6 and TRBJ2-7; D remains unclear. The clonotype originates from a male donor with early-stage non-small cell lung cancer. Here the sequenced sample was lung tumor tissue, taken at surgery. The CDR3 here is CASSYVAAEAYEQYF. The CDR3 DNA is TGTGCCAGCAGCTACGTTGCGGCAGAAGCCTACGAGCAGTACTTC.